Below, one T cell receptor beta chain is given with its context. Repertoires were generated with immunoSEQ multiplex PCR, while TCRdb's copy carries only in-frame clones and drops some. The profile shows around 170,000 clones, around four fifths of them singletons. The data were obtained in a study of blood T cell repertoires in COVID-19. Study at large: In each case, the material was cDNA or gDNA derived from T cells, B-cell-depleted T cells, or PBMCs.

With 0 bases removed from V and 1 base from J, the gap between germline ends came to 5 bases. The CDR3 contains 14 residues. The germline CDR1 and CDR2 sequences are SGHNT and YENEEA. Sequencing used peripheral blood. This receptor was taken from a man under 40 with active or convalescent COVID-19. The rearrangement joins TRBV11-3 to TRBJ2-3; no firm D call. The CDR3 reads CASSLDPGTDTQYF. CDR3 bases: TGTGCCAGCAGCTTAGATCCGGGCACAGATACGCAGTATTTT.